These 8 T cell receptor beta chains originate from one sample sequenced in a study of Graves' ophthalmopathy and Graves' hyperthyroidism. Amplification of the TCR beta CDR3 regions used RNA transcripts (as template). HTBI-primed first-round RT-PCR preceded second-round multiplex PCR. TCRdb reprocessed the multiplex PCR reads with MiXCR, giving one entry per CDR3 protein. This sample has under 250,000 distinct CDR3 sequences, with 25% to 30% found just once. The sample was peripheral blood. These receptors were obtained from a man over 45 with Graves' ophthalmopathy.

The table lists this clonotype with many counts. J is TRBJ1-1 and V is TRBV18; D ambiguous. V was trimmed by 4 bases and J by 0 bases, leaving 6 bases between them. CDR3 size: 13 residues. In germline, CDR1 is KGHSH, CDR2 LQKENI. The CDR3 sequence is CASSQQMNTEAFF. In DNA, the CDR3 is TGTGCCAGCTCACAGCAAATGAACACTGAAGCTTTCTTT.

This clonotype was seen repeatedly, ten times or more. V is TRBV7-9 and J is TRBJ1-1; possibly TRBD1 for D (5 bases). CDR1 and CDR2 (germline): SEHNR, FQNEAQ (reference sequence). The germline V and J ends were trimmed by 7 bases and 4 bases, with 16 bases remaining between them. The CDR3 sequence is 14 residues long. CDR3 coding DNA: TGTGCCAGCAACGACGCGGGGGTCACCACTGAAGCTTTCTTT. This sequence encodes CASNDAGVTTEAFF.

This clonotype has at least ten counts. This chain uses TRBV29-1 with TRBJ1-2; D is perhaps TRBD1 (6 bases). V lost 3 bases and J 8 bases, leaving 16 bases between the germline ends. This CDR3 comprises 13 residues. The germline gives CDR1 SQVTM, CDR2 ANQGSEA. The CDR3 sequence is CSVEGGGGIGYTF. The CDR3 DNA is TGCAGCGTTGAGGGAGGGGGGGGGATCGGCTACACCTTC. Combining the CDR3 with reference TRBV29-1 and TRBJ1-2 gives the whole variable domain SAVISQKPSRDICQRGTSLTIQCQVDSQVTMMFWYRQQPGQSLTLIATANQGSEATYESGFVIDKFPISRPNLTFSTLTVSNMSPEDSSIYLCSVEGGGGIGYTFGSGTRLTVV.

This clonotype appeared many times. DNA for the CDR3: TGTGCCAGCAGTTCAGAACTGGGCACGCCCCAGCATTTT. This gives the protein CASSSELGTPQHF. The chain employs TRBV27 and TRBJ1-5; D is undetermined. CDR1 is MNHEY and CDR2 is SMNVEV in the germline V gene (reference sequence). V dropped 4 bases and J dropped 9 bases, with 13 bases sitting between them. This CDR3 has 13 residues.

This clonotype appeared many times. This chain uses TRBV6-5 with TRBJ1-3; D is undetermined. CDR1 MNHEY and CDR2 SVGAGI come from the germline V gene. The CDR3 contains 14 residues. V lost 0 bases and J 0 bases, leaving 3 bases between the germline ends. This chain's CDR3 is CASSYSLSGNTIYF. DNA of the CDR3: TGTGCCAGCAGTTACTCCCTCTCTGGAAACACCATATATTTT.

This clonotype has ten or more counts. V gene TRBV6-2 or TRBV6-3 combines with J gene TRBJ2-5; 8 nucleotides match TRBD2. This CDR3 has 15 amino acids. V lost 7 bases to trimming and J lost 2 bases; unmatched junction nucleotides: 9. Germline V lookup: CDR1 MNHEY, CDR2 SVGEGT. The CDR3, as DNA: TGTGCCAGCATCAACCCGGGGGGGGATCAAGAGACCCAGTACTTC. Translating gives CASINPGGDQETQYF.

This clonotype came up many times. The V and J genes are TRBV5-6 and TRBJ1-1, with D perhaps matching TRBD1 (5 bases). V lost 1 base to trimming and J lost 4 bases, with 14 bases between them. This CDR3 region has 15 residues. Germline assignment: CDR1 SGHDT and CDR2 YYEEEE. CDR3 residues: CASSLPGRRGTEAFF. The CDR3 nucleotides are TGTGCCAGCAGCTTGCCAGGGAGGAGGGGCACTGAAGCTTTCTTT.

In its sample, this clonotype was seen many times. The rearrangement joins TRBV5-6 to TRBJ1-1; D remains unclear. This CDR3 has 12 amino acids. V was pared by 3 bases and J by 7 bases, with 10 bases between. Per germline, CDR1 SGHDT and CDR2 YYEEEE. CDR3 in DNA: TGTGCCAGCAGCTGGGGTTCTGTTGAAGCTTTCTTT. Translating gives CASSWGSVEAFF.